Here is one T cell receptor beta chain with its context. The antigen is undetermined. Data came from immunoSEQ multiplex PCR; TCRdb stores just in-frame clones and leaves some out. Among about 23,000 clones listed, approximately 70% were seen once. This entry comes from a study of tumor-infiltrating lymphocytes in localized non-small cell lung cancer. At the level of the study: From each patient, both tumor and uninvolved lung, non-adjacent to tumor, were sampled. The study's findings and limits: Technical variation could not be separated from intratumor heterogeneity here.

The ends were cut back, 1 base at V and 7 bases at J, with 17 bases in the middle. The CDR3 spans 16 residues. Germline lookup yields CDR1 LNHDA and CDR2 SQIVND (reference sequence). This clonotype originated in a human donor with non-small cell lung cancer. The chain uses TRBV19 and TRBJ1-5; perhaps TRBD1 as D (5 bases). Sequencing was performed on lung tumor tissue. The DNA for the CDR3 is TGTGCCAGTAGTATAGGGTCCGGGGCCGTGTCACAGCCCCAGCATTTT. The encoded protein is CASSIGSGAVSQPQHF.